This entry is about one T cell receptor (beta chain). Its antigen remains unknown. 60 Vbeta and 13 Jbeta primers were used in PCR. Produced via immunoSEQ multiplex PCR; TCRdb's table is partial and in-frame only. The sample lists tens of thousands of clones, over 65% occurring once. These data come from a study of cytomegalovirus exposure and HLA in healthy donors. Across the study: Roughly 86 million unique TCRs from HLA-typed donors made up an early data release.

Nominal health characterized the donors when sampled, though unrecorded immune exposures were likely. Findings and limits, study-wide: Listed as cytomegalovirus-associated were 170 or so TCR beta chains.

The sample taken for sequencing was PBMCs. This TCR derives from a man aged 40-49 years in good health and CMV-seropositive.

CDR3 amino acids: CASSPGTGGNQPQHF. CDR3 sequence (DNA): TGTGCCAGCAGCCCGGGGACAGGGGGCAATCAGCCCCAGCATTTT. V gene TRBV28 combines with J gene TRBJ1-5, with TRBD1 matching over 10 bases. Germline CDR1 MDHEN, CDR2 SYDVKM. The CDR3 extends over 15 amino acids. Trimming cost V 6 bases and J 2 bases; bases outside gene matches: 4.